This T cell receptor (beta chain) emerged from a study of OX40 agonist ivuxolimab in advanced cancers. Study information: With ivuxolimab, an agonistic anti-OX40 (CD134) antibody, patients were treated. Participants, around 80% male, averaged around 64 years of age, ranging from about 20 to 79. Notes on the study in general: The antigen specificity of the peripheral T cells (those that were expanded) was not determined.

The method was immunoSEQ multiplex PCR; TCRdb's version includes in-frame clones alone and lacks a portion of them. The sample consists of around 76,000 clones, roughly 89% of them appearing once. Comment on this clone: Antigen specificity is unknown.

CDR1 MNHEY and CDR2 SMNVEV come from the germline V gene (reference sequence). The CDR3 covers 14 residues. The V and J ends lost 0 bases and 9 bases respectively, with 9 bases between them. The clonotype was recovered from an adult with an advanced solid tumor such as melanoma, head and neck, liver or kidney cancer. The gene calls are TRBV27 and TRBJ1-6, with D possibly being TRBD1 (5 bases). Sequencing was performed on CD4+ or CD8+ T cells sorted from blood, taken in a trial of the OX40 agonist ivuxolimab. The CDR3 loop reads CASSLSGVSSPLHF. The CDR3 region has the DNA TGTGCCAGCAGTTTATCAGGGGTTTCTTCACCCCTCCACTTT.